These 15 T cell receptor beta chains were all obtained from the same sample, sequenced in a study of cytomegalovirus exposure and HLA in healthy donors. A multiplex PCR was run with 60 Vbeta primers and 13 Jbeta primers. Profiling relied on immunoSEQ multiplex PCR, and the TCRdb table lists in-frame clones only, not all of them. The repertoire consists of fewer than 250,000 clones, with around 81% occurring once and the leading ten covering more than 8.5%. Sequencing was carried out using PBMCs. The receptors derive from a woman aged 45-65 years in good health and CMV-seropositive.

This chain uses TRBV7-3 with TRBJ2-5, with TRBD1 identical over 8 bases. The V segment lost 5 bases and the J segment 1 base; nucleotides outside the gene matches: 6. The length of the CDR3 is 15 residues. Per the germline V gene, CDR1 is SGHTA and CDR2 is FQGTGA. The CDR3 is CASSRRGLRQETQYF. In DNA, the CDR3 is TGTGCCAGCAGCCGCAGGGGGCTTCGCCAAGAGACCCAGTACTTC.

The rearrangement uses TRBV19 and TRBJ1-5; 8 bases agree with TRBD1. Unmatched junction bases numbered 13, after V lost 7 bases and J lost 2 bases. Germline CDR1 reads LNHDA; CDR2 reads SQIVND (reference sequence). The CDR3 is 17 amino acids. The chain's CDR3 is CASTSWAGGVGNQPQHF. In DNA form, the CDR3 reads TGTGCCAGTACCAGTTGGGCAGGGGGCGTGGGCAATCAGCCCCAGCATTTT.

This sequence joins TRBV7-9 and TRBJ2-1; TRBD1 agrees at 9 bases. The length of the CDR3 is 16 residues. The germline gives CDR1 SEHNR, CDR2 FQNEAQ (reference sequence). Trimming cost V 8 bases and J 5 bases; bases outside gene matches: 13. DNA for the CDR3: TGTGCCAGCCGACTGACCGGGACAGGGAAGCACAATGAGCAGTTCTTC. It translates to CASRLTGTGKHNEQFF.

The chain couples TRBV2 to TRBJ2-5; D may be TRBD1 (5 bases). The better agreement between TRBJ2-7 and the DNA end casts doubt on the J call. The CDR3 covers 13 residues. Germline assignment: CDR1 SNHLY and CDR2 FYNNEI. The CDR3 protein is CASSGHSRYEQYF. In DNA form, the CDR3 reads TGTGCCAGCAGCGGACACTCACGGTACGAGCAGTACTTC.

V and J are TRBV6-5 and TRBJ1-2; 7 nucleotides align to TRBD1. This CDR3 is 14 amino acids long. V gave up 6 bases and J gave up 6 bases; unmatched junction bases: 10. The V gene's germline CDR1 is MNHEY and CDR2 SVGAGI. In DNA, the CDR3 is TGTGCCAGCAGAGACAGGGCTCGAGAGGATGGCTACACCTTC. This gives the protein CASRDRAREDGYTF.

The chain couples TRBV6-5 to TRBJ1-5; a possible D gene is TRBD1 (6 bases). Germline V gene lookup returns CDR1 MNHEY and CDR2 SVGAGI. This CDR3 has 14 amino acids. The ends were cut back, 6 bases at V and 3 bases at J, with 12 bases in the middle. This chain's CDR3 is CASRGQMINQPQHF. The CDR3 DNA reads TGTGCCAGCAGAGGACAGATGATCAATCAGCCCCAGCATTTT.

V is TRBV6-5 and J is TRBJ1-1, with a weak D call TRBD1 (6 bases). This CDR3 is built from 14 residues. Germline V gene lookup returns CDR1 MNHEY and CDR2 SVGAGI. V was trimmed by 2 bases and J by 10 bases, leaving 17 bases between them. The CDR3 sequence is CASSYTGTLRRAFF. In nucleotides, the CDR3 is TGTGCCAGCAGTTACACAGGGACCTTGCGGCGAGCTTTCTTT.

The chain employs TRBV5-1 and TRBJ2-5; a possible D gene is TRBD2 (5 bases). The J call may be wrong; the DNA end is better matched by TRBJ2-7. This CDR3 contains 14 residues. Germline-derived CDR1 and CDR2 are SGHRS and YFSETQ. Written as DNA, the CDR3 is TGCGCCAGCAGTAGGGAGTCTTATAGGTACGAGCAGTACTTC. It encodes CASSRESYRYEQYF.

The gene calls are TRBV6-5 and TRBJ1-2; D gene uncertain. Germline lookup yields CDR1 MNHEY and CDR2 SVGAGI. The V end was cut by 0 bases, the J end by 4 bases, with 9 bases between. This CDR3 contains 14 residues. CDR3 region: CASSYSAGAYGYTF. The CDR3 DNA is TGTGCCAGCAGTTACTCGGCCGGAGCCTATGGCTACACCTTC.

The CDR3 sequence: CASNMRGQSGYTF. DNA of the CDR3: TGTGCCAGTAATATGCGGGGGCAAAGTGGCTACACCTTC. The chain couples TRBV19 to TRBJ1-2, with a tentative D call TRBD1 (6 bases). The germline V and J ends were trimmed by 7 bases and 7 bases, with 16 bases remaining between them. CDR1 and CDR2 from the germline V gene are LNHDA and SQIVND (reference sequence). The CDR3 has 13 residues.

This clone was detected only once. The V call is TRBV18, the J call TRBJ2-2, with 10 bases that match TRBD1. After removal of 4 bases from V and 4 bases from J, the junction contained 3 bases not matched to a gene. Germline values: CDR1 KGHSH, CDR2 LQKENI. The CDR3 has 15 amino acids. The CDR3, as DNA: TGTGCCAGCTCACAGGACAGGGGGAGCACCGGGGAGCTGTTTTTT. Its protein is CASSQDRGSTGELFF. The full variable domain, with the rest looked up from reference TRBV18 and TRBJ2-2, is NAGVMQNPRHLVRRRGQEARLRCSPMKGHSHVYWYRQLPEEGLKFMVYLQKENIIDESGMPKERFSAEFPKEGPSILRIQQVVRGDSAAYFCASSQDRGSTGELFFGEGSRLTVL.

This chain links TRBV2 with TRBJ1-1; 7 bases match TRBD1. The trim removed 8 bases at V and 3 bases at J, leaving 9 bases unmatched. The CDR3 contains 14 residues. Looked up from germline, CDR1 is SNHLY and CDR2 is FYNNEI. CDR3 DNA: TGTGCCAGCCGACTTGACAGGGCGGACACTGAAGCTTTCTTT. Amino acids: CASRLDRADTEAFF.

The DNA for the CDR3 is TGCGCCAGCAGCCAAGATACGGGGACAGGGAATGGCTACACCTTC. Protein product: CASSQDTGTGNGYTF. The chain employs TRBV4-3 and TRBJ1-2, with 9 bases identical to TRBD1. Germline V gene sequence: CDR1 LGHNA, CDR2 YSLEER. This CDR3 has 15 amino acids. The V gene end was trimmed by 0 bases and the J gene end by 6 bases; junction bases not matched to a gene: 5.

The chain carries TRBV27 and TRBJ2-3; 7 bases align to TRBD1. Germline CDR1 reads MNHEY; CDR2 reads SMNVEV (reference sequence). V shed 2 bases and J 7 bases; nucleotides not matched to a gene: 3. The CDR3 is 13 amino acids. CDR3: CASSLRGPNTQYF. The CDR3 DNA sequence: TGTGCCAGCAGTTTAAGGGGGCCCAATACGCAGTATTTT.

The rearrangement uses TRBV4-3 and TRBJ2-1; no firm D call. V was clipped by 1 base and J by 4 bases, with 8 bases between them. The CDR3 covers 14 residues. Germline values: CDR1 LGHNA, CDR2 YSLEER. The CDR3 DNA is TGCGCCAGCAGCCAAGGTGTCTCTTACAATGAGCAGTTCTTC. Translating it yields CASSQGVSYNEQFF.